This TCR beta chain was identified during a study of blood T cell repertoires in COVID-19. Under the authors' procedure: Amplifying reference gene primers gave estimates of nucleated cell counts. Sequencing was performed with immunoSEQ multiplex PCR; in TCRdb, only in-frame clones are kept and a portion is missing. That table is the source of V, J and clone size, and D and trimming were worked out from the DNA. The profile shows hundreds of thousands of clones, roughly nine tenths of them singletons. Losses at the gene ends were 6 bases for V and 2 bases for J; bases not matched to a gene: 13. The CDR3 totals 17 residues. Per germline, CDR1 LNHDA and CDR2 SQIVND (reference sequence).

This TCR was recovered from a woman aged 25 to 45 with acute COVID-19. Material for sequencing was PBMCs or T cells enriched from blood (not recorded which). V gene TRBV19 combines with J gene TRBJ2-3; 8 bases align to TRBD2. The CDR3, as DNA: TGTGCCAGTAGGGACCGAATGGGGCGGGGGGACACAGATACGCAGTATTTT. The encoded protein is CASRDRMGRGDTDTQYF.